The next 31 T cell receptor beta chains were all read from a single sample in a study of T cell responses to AZD1222 COVID-19 vaccine (dated by TCRdb to about 2021). Taken with the paper, the label for time point translates to: baseline before first vaccination. Interpreted using the paper, the treatment or condition label stands for: meningococcal conjugate vaccine given as trial control. Library prep was done by the immunoSEQ multiplex PCR assay. Imported from immuneACCESS, the table was reduced by TCRdb to in-frame sequences with V and J called. These copies leave out some clones; in studies compared against another copy, an unresolved V gene accounts for under half, and the cause of the remainder is not known. This sample holds around 110,000 clones; roughly 88% were observed only once. Roughly 4% of the sample goes to the ten largest clones. The sample was peripheral blood, taken on day 0 of MenACWY control vaccination. Receptors were obtained from an adult in good health.

The gene calls are TRBV7-2 and TRBJ2-7; D gene unclear. The ends were cut back, 1 base at V and 0 bases at J, with 10 bases in the middle. CDR1 SGHTA and CDR2 FQGNSA come from the germline V gene. The CDR3 totals 15 residues. This CDR3 is CASSLVTDGSYEQYF. CDR3 in DNA: TGTGCCAGCAGCTTAGTAACCGATGGCTCCTACGAGCAGTACTTC.

The rearrangement uses TRBV9 and TRBJ2-5, with 8 positions matching TRBD1. The V segment lost 3 bases and the J segment 1 base; nucleotides outside the gene matches: 8. The CDR3 loop spans 16 amino acids. Germline lookup yields CDR1 SGDLS and CDR2 YYNGEE. The DNA for the CDR3 is TGTGCCAGCAGCGCAGAGGGACAGGATGCCCAAGAGACCCAGTACTTC. Its protein product is CASSAEGQDAQETQYF.

V gene TRBV9 combines with J gene TRBJ2-3; 8 nucleotides align to TRBD2. The junction had 5 bases not matched to a gene; V was cut back by 1 base and J by 4 bases. This CDR3 contains 15 residues. Germline V CDR1 and CDR2: SGDLS, YYNGEE. As DNA, the CDR3 is TGTGCCAGCAGCGTATTGGGACTAGTGTCAGATACGCAGTATTTT. Its translation: CASSVLGLVSDTQYF.

The genes are TRBV19 and TRBJ1-5; D remains ambiguous. There are 16 residues in the CDR3. In germline, CDR1 is LNHDA, CDR2 SQIVND (reference sequence). Deletions cut 5 bases from V and 0 bases from J, with 14 bases between. Here the CDR3 DNA reads TGTGCCAGTAGTGCCCCCACGGTCGATAGCAATCAGCCCCAGCATTTT. Residues: CASSAPTVDSNQPQHF.

The chain links TRBV11-2 to TRBJ2-2; 9 nucleotides align to TRBD1. The CDR3 covers 18 residues. CDR1 SGHAT and CDR2 FQNNGV come from the germline V gene. V dropped 4 bases and J dropped 6; count of bases not matched to a gene: 15. In nucleotides, the CDR3 is TGTGCCAGCAGCTCCCCACAGGGGGCCGGACTGAGGGCCGGGGAGCTGTTTTTT. It specifies CASSSPQGAGLRAGELFF. Supplemented by reference TRBV11-2 and TRBJ2-2, the full variable domain reads EAGVAQSPRYKIIEKRQSVAFWCNPISGHATLYWYQQILGQGPKLLIQFQNNGVVDDSQLPKDRFSAERLKGVDSTLKIQPAKLEDSAVYLCASSSPQGAGLRAGELFFGEGSRLTVL.

V usage is TRBV11-2 and J usage is TRBJ1-6, with D possibly being TRBD1 (5 bases). The CDR3 covers 15 residues. With 1 base removed from V and 11 bases from J, the gap between germline ends came to 15 bases. Looked up from germline, CDR1 is SGHAT and CDR2 is FQNNGV. In DNA, the CDR3 is TGTGCCAGCAGCTTAGCCGGGACGTTCGGGGCACCCCTCCACTTT. Its protein product is CASSLAGTFGAPLHF.

V is TRBV10-3 and J is TRBJ2-3; TRBD2 matches at 13 bases. Germline CDR1 reads ENHRY; CDR2 reads SYGVKD. The V gene end was trimmed by 0 bases and the J gene end by 6 bases; junction bases not matched to a gene: 9. The length of the CDR3 is 18 residues. This CDR3 is CAISESRTSGGIKDTQYF. The CDR3 nucleotides are TGTGCCATCAGTGAGTCCCGGACTAGCGGGGGCATTAAGGATACGCAGTATTTT.

The chain recombines TRBV6-2 or TRBV6-3 with TRBJ1-5, with 11 nucleotides matching TRBD1. There are 17 residues in the CDR3. Germline assignment: CDR1 MNHEY and CDR2 SVGEGT. Germline trimming cut 9 bases from V and 6 bases from J; bases unmatched to any gene: 16. CDR3 protein: CASSPGTGGPGGQPQHF. The CDR3 region has the DNA TGTGCCAGTAGCCCCGGGACAGGGGGTCCGGGAGGTCAGCCCCAGCATTTT.

The V gene is TRBV3-1 (or the pseudogene TRBV3-2), the J gene TRBJ2-5, with TRBD1 matching over 7 bases. CDR3 length: 14 amino acids. Looked up from germline, CDR1 is LGHDT and CDR2 is YNNKEL (reference sequence). J lost 4 bases, V lost 2 bases, and 4 bases had no gene match. CDR3: CASSQRQGRETQYF. CDR3 nucleotide sequence: TGTGCCAGCAGCCAAAGACAGGGTAGAGAGACCCAGTACTTC.

This clone is a singleton in its sample. The genes are TRBV6-5 and TRBJ2-7; D is unclear. Germline CDR1 reads MNHEY; CDR2 reads SVGAGI. The CDR3 has 10 amino acids. Between the trimmed V and J ends, which lost 7 bases and 4 bases, there was a span of 5 bases. In DNA, the CDR3 is TGTGCCAGCACCGGTTACGAGCAGTACTTC. The encoded protein is CASTGYEQYF.

V usage is TRBV3-1 (or the pseudogene TRBV3-2) and J usage is TRBJ1-1, with D possibly being TRBD1 (6 bases). The CDR3 covers 15 residues. The ends were cut back, 6 bases at V and 0 bases at J, with 14 bases in the middle. The germline CDR1 and CDR2 sequences are LGHDT and YNNKEL (reference sequence). In DNA form, the CDR3 reads TGTGCCAGCAGGAAGGCCGACAGGCTGAACACTGAAGCTTTCTTT. Amino acids: CASRKADRLNTEAFF.

Remarks on this clone: The same CDR3 also results from other DNA sequences found in this sample. In DNA form, the CDR3 reads TGTGCCAGCAGCTTAGGGGACAGGGGCTTACAAGAGACCCAGTACTTC. Its translation: CASSLGDRGLQETQYF. V is TRBV7-9 and J is TRBJ2-5; the match to TRBD1 covers 10 bases. This CDR3 comprises 16 residues. Germline V CDR1 and CDR2: SEHNR, FQNEAQ (reference sequence). The trim removed 1 base at V and 2 bases at J, leaving 4 bases unmatched.

In DNA form, the CDR3 reads TGTGCCAGCAGCGTAGAAGGATCATTAGCCTACGAGCAGTACTTC. It specifies CASSVEGSLAYEQYF. This chain links TRBV9 with TRBJ2-7; the D is unclear. Trimming cost V 0 bases and J 2 bases, with 12 bases left between them. The CDR3 is 15 amino acids. The germline V gene encodes CDR1 SGDLS and CDR2 YYNGEE. Together with reference TRBV9 and TRBJ2-7, the CDR3 gives the full variable domain: DSGVTQTPKHLITATGQRVTLRCSPRSGDLSVYWYQQSLDQGLQFLIQYYNGEERAKGNILERFSAQQFPDLHSELNLSSLELGDSALYFCASSVEGSLAYEQYFGPGTRLTVT.

This clone was picked up a small number of times. The gene calls are TRBV18 and TRBJ1-1; 7 nucleotides match TRBD1. V shed 6 bases and J 1 base; nucleotides not matched to a gene: 8. The CDR3 consists of 15 residues. Germline CDR1 reads KGHSH; CDR2 reads LQKENI. In nucleotides, the CDR3 is TGTGCCAGCTCTCCGGGACAGCCTAGGAACACTGAAGCTTTCTTT. Protein product: CASSPGQPRNTEAFF.

This chain connects TRBV6-5 to TRBJ1-1; unclear D gene. Per germline, CDR1 MNHEY and CDR2 SVGAGI. This CDR3 spans 14 amino acids. The V and J ends lost 2 bases and 1 base respectively, with 8 bases between them. CDR3 sequence: CASSYGRQNTEAFF. The CDR3 DNA follows: TGTGCCAGCAGTTACGGACGCCAGAACACTGAAGCTTTCTTT.

The V and J genes are TRBV2 and TRBJ2-7; possibly TRBD1 for D (7 bases). This CDR3 contains 15 residues. Germline lookup yields CDR1 SNHLY and CDR2 FYNNEI. V was cut by 3 bases and J by 4 bases, with 16 bases left in between. The chain's CDR3 is CASSEEGALGYEQYF. CDR3 DNA sequence: TGTGCCAGCAGTGAGGAGGGGGCCTTAGGTTACGAGCAGTACTTC.

This clone was counted a few times. CDR3 DNA sequence: TGTGCCAGCAGCCAACCACCGGGGCGCGGAGAGGGCTACACCTTC. This encodes CASSQPPGRGEGYTF. The rearrangement uses TRBV3-1 (or the pseudogene TRBV3-2) and TRBJ1-2; D perhaps matches TRBD1 (5 bases). Germline V lookup: CDR1 LGHDT, CDR2 YNNKEL (reference sequence). This CDR3 has 15 amino acids. The ends were cut back, 2 bases at V and 8 bases at J, with 18 bases in the middle.

In nucleotides, the CDR3 is TGTGCCAGCAGTTTGGGCCCCGGGACTGAAGCTTTCTTT. Protein sequence: CASSLGPGTEAFF. The chain employs TRBV12-3 or TRBV12-4 and TRBJ1-1; D is unclear. V lost 3 bases and J 5 bases, leaving 10 bases between the germline ends. The CDR3 is made up of 13 amino acids.

The chain uses TRBV15 and TRBJ1-3; D not certain. The CDR3 extends over 16 amino acids. The V gene's germline CDR1 is LNHNV and CDR2 YYDKDF (reference sequence). The germline V and J ends were trimmed by 4 bases and 4 bases, with 17 bases remaining between them. The CDR3 sequence: CATSTTSHVTGNTIYF. CDR3 DNA: TGTGCCACCAGCACAACCTCCCATGTAACGGGAAACACCATATATTTT.

The rearrangement joins TRBV3-1 (or the pseudogene TRBV3-2) to TRBJ2-1, with 10 nucleotides matching TRBD2. Germline CDR1 LGHDT, CDR2 YNNKEL (reference sequence). The CDR3 consists of 14 residues. V gave up 4 bases and J gave up 9 bases; unmatched junction bases: 6. DNA for the CDR3: TGTGCCAGCAGCCTACGGACTAGCGGCCGTGAGCAGTTCTTC. Its translation is CASSLRTSGREQFF.

This clone was seen only once. The V call is TRBV30, the J call TRBJ2-2; D possibly corresponds to TRBD2 (7 bases). CDR1 is GTSNPN, CDR2 SVGIG, per germline (reference sequence). Trimming took off 3 bases at V and 7 bases at J, with 15 bases between the two ends. The CDR3 sequence is 14 residues long. CDR3 coding DNA: TGTGCCTGGAGACTCTGGGGGGGCGGCGGGGAGCTGTTTTTT. Amino acid sequence: CAWRLWGGGGELFF.

The gene calls are TRBV27 and TRBJ1-2; TRBD1 aligns across 7 bases. With V trimmed by 6 bases and J by 0 bases, 7 bases remained unmatched. Germline lookup yields CDR1 MNHEY and CDR2 SMNVEV (reference sequence). This CDR3 has 15 amino acids. The CDR3 DNA reads as TGTGCCAGCAGGGGGCAGGGGGGGGCTAACTATGGCTACACCTTC. This codes for CASRGQGGANYGYTF.

The J gene is TRBJ2-5, the V gene TRBV6-2 or TRBV6-3, with a weak D call TRBD1 (6 bases). Germline V CDR1 and CDR2: MNHEY, SVGEGT. This CDR3 is built from 15 residues. V was clipped by 6 bases and J by 0 bases, with 14 bases between them. CDR3 amino acids: CASSDRRQDQETQYF. CDR3 in DNA: TGTGCCAGCAGCGACCGAAGACAGGACCAAGAGACCCAGTACTTC.

J is TRBJ2-3 and V is TRBV7-8; TRBD2 aligns across 7 bases. The CDR3 runs to 13 residues. With V trimmed by 9 bases and J by 6 bases, 9 bases remained unmatched. Germline CDR1 reads SGHVS; CDR2 reads FQNEAQ. CDR3 nucleotide sequence: TGTGCCAGTAGCATGGGGGGGGATGATACGCAGTATTTT. It translates to CASSMGGDDTQYF.

The V gene is TRBV7-3, the J gene TRBJ2-3; D unclear. CDR3 size: 13 residues. The germline V and J ends were trimmed by 4 bases and 12 bases, with 17 bases remaining between them. The germline V gene encodes CDR1 SGHTA and CDR2 FQGTGA. For the CDR3, the DNA is TGTGCCAGCAGCTCCTCGACCTCACCTTACCAGTATTTT. As protein: CASSSSTSPYQYF.

This clone turned up a few times. CDR3: CATSDPIVGGQETQYF. DNA of the CDR3: TGTGCCACCAGTGACCCGATAGTGGGGGGGCAAGAGACCCAGTACTTC. V usage is TRBV24-1 and J usage is TRBJ2-5, with 7 bases matching TRBD2. The CDR3 covers 16 residues. Germline CDR1 reads KGHDR; CDR2 reads SFDVKD. Losses at the gene ends were 4 bases for V and 2 bases for J; bases not matched to a gene: 9.

The gene calls are TRBV5-1 and TRBJ1-2, with 7 nucleotides matching TRBD1. Per germline, CDR1 SGHRS and CDR2 YFSETQ. The junction had 11 bases not matched to a gene; V was cut back by 4 bases and J by 5 bases. This CDR3 comprises 15 residues. CDR3 bases: TGCGCCAGCAGCCTCGGACAGGCACTGAGGTATGGCTACACCTTC. Translation: CASSLGQALRYGYTF.

The genes are TRBV19 and TRBJ1-5; 8 nucleotides line up with TRBD1. This CDR3 contains 17 residues. Germline V gene sequence: CDR1 LNHDA, CDR2 SQIVND (reference sequence). V shed 3 bases and J 4 bases; nucleotides not matched to a gene: 11. DNA of the CDR3: TGTGCCAGTAGTATTCGGCGGACAGGGCGGGATAATCAGCCCCAGCATTTT. Translation: CASSIRRTGRDNQPQHF.

This chain joins TRBV6-4 and TRBJ2-7; 9 bases are shared with TRBD2. Germline CDR1 MRHNA, CDR2 SNTAGT. Unmatched junction bases numbered 8, after V lost 2 bases and J lost 6 bases. The CDR3 totals 15 residues. CDR3 DNA: TGTGCCAGCAGTGACAATGGTCTAGCGGGGAGCGAGCAGTACTTC. Translating it yields CASSDNGLAGSEQYF.

This clone was recorded only once. This rearrangement joins TRBV4-1 to TRBJ2-5; possible D gene TRBD1, 6 bases. CDR3 size: 16 residues. V was clipped by 1 base and J by 5 bases, with 17 bases between them. Germline CDR1 reads MGHRA; CDR2 reads YSYEKL. The CDR3 reads CASSQGGQAHWETQYF. CDR3 DNA sequence: TGCGCCAGCAGCCAAGGGGGACAAGCTCACTGGGAGACCCAGTACTTC.

This clone was seen once. The chain links TRBV24-1 to TRBJ2-7; 7 bases line up with TRBD1. Losses at the gene ends were 1 base for V and 5 bases for J; bases not matched to a gene: 1. Germline loops: CDR1 KGHDR, CDR2 SFDVKD. The CDR3 covers 13 residues. CDR3 bases: TGTGCCACCAGTGATTTCACAGGGGACGAGCAGTACTTC. Translation gives CATSDFTGDEQYF.